The present T cell receptor (beta chain) was sequenced within a study of T cells expressing NK-cell markers. Whole-study context: The TCR beta repertoires were obtained from sorted CD3+CD56+NKG2C+, CD3+CD56+NKG2C- and CD3+CD56-NKG2C+ T cells.

CDR3 length: 13 residues. Germline CDR1 is SGHRS and CDR2 is YFSETQ. TCRdb re-called the 5' RACE reads and catalogs CDR3 proteins one per entry, DNA excluded. Found here are roughly 170,000 distinct CDR3 sequences; the top ten clones hold 15% to 20%. The sequence derives from a woman aged 18-69 years in good health. The sequencing input was blood T cells: a sorted CD56 or NKG2C T cell subset, CD4+ or CD8+ T cells, or bulk PBMC T cells (not recorded which). The chain combines TRBV5-1 with TRBJ2-3; TCRdb calls TRBD2, which cannot be checked without DNA. CDR3 sequence: CASSAPSGGTQYF.